This paragraph covers one T cell receptor beta chain sequence. Its antigen remains undetermined. Base qualities are not provided; no much larger clone lies one nucleotide away. Moderately to severely active disease, a Clinical Activity Score of at least 3, a NOSPECS grade of at least 4, and a duration under 3 months were present in ophthalmopathy patients. Exclusion was applied to patients with uncontrolled infections, other autoimmune diseases, pregnancy or lactation. Diagnoses were established on the basis of clinical symptoms, serum thyroxine and TRAb, thyroid ultrasound, and orbital computed tomography. PBMCs were separated from over 9 ml of fresh peripheral blood using Ficoll-Paque density gradient centrifugation. Trizol reagent was used to extract total RNA, and RNA quality was then checked on an Agilent 2100 Bioanalyzer. Amplification of TCR beta CDR3 regions was carried out from RNA transcripts. The first round of RT-PCR for the TCR CDR3 was performed with the HTBI primer set and the Qiagen OneStep RT-PCR kit. A second multiplex PCR round built the libraries, followed by size selection and purification. Paired-end sequencing of the libraries was performed with 100 bp reads on an Illumina HiSeq2000. Turning to the authors' computational methods: SOAPnuke was used to process the raw data, throwing out any read that contained adapters or uncalled bases, had a mean Phred below 15, or lacked an exact constant-primer or identifier match. COPE v1.2.5 was used to merge high-quality paired reads, and clonotypes were defined as unique nucleotide sequences. MiTCR v1.1 was used to align the clonotypes against IMGT TRBV, TRBD and TRBJ reference segments. The analysis was restricted to V-J combinations with a frequency above 0.0001, which together covered 98% to 99.2% of the repertoires. The TCS score was defined as F50 (clonal expansion) divided by E x V (chaos), with BLOSUM62-based TCRdist calculated between CDR3 peptides within each V-J. Welch's t-statistics and random forest reduced roughly 500 V-J features to roughly 13, which were used in a naive Bayes classifier (R e1071). TCRdb reanalyzed the raw reads on its own, using fastp at Q25 for trimming and MiXCR for clone calling, and kept in-frame beta chains. Entries that share a CDR3 protein sequence are merged under the most common genes and DNA. TCRdb's processing, not the authors' own work, is the source of the V and J calls. This sample comprises about 380,000 distinct CDR3 sequences, about a fifth of them detected only once. Less than 45% of the sample goes to the ten largest clones.

The data stem from a study of T cells in Graves' hyperthyroidism and ophthalmopathy (dated by TCRdb to about 2019). For context, the study as a whole: Peripheral blood was sampled at the time of initial diagnosis, prior to any treatment. After sampling, hyperthyroidism patients received methimazole starting at 30 mg daily, and ophthalmopathy patients received high-dose intravenous methylprednisolone. An independent validation cohort of around 19 hyperthyroidism patients and about 16 patients who later progressed to ophthalmopathy tested prospective prediction of ophthalmopathy. To identify distinguishing TCR V-J signatures, a discovery cohort of around 100 patients was used, comprising fewer than 45 with Graves' ophthalmopathy and 57 with stable Graves' hyperthyroidism. According to the paper, TCR Vbeta CDR3 sequencing was carried out on 120 to 150 peripheral blood samples, which came from under 50 ophthalmopathy, under 85 hyperthyroidism and 17 progressor patients. The 100 discovery patients were randomly split 7:3 into training and test sets. In addition, the study compared T-cell repertoires in thyroid tissue and in blood from six Graves' hyperthyroidism patients. What the research found in general, with its limitations: Most expanded thyroid clonotypes (frequency above 0.001) were also found in blood, which suggests that blood repertoires may mirror thyroid immune responses. Sample size was not statistically predetermined, and investigators were not blinded to group allocation. During validation, the model predicted progression to ophthalmopathy a median of approximately 6.5 months ahead of onset, with almost 71% sensitivity and almost 75% specificity. A 13 V-J signature model separated ophthalmopathy from stable hyperthyroidism, with just over 85% sensitivity and roughly 81% specificity in cross-validation and 80%/75% in testing.

The material sequenced was blood. The TCR sequence derives from a man aged 18 to 30 with Graves' ophthalmopathy.

Here is the DNA: TGTGCCAGCAGTCGCCCCGGGACAGGCATTGGACAGTACTTC. Translated, it reads CASSRPGTGIGQYF. The receptor chain draws on TRBV28 and TRBJ2-5; 8 junctional bases match TRBD1. The germline V gene sets CDR1 to MDHEN and CDR2 to SYDVKM. The germline V and J ends show losses of 5 bases and 11 bases respectively, and no gene match explains 13 bases of the junction. The CDR3 sequence holds 14 residues, the cysteine and phenylalanine included. The DNA shown is the 42-base CDR3, in frame from base 1.